Detailed here is one T cell receptor (beta chain). This record comes from a study of blood T cell repertoires in COVID-19. The repertoire was sequenced with immunoSEQ multiplex PCR; TCRdb's copy has only in-frame clones and lacks some. The profile shows around 67,000 clones, about nine tenths of them singletons. Trimming took off 11 bases at V and 5 bases at J, with 18 bases between the two ends. Germline V CDR1 and CDR2: MDHEN, SYDVKM. The CDR3 extends over 13 amino acids. The receptor was isolated from a man between 45 and 60 years old with active COVID-19. Sequenced sample: peripheral blood. J is TRBJ1-2 and V is TRBV28, with D possibly matching TRBD1 (6 bases). This CDR3 reads CAGKPGGPYGYTF. CDR3 in DNA: TGTGCCGGGAAGCCCGGGGGGCCGTATGGCTACACCTTC.